This T cell receptor beta chain was recorded in a study of shared T cell receptors in the human thymus. In germline, CDR1 is SGHVS, CDR2 FQNEAQ. The CDR3 runs to 17 residues. Trimming removed 0 bases from V and 6 bases from J, with 15 bases in between. Some clones are missing from TCRdb's copy, which holds only in-frame ones; the method was immunoSEQ multiplex PCR. The sample holds 630,000 or so clones, around 87% seen once. This same sample was also taken into another study, of human thymus T cells.

The chain joins TRBV7-8 to TRBJ1-6; D not resolved. This receptor was identified in a boy in the first two years of life with a congenital heart defect. The source material was thymocytes. DNA for the CDR3: TGTGCCAGCAGCTTAGCGCCTAGAGTTTTAAGTAATTCACCCCTCCACTTT. Protein sequence: CASSLAPRVLSNSPLHF.